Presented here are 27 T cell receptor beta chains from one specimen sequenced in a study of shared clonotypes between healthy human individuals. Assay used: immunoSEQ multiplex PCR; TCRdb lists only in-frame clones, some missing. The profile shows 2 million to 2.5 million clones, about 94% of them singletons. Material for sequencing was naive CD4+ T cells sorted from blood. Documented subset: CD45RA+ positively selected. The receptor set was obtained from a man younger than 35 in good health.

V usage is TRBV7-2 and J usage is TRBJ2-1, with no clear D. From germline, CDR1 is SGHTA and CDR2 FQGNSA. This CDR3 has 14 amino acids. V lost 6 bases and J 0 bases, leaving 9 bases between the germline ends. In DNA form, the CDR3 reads TGTGCCAGCAGTAACCGGGCCTCCTACAATGAGCAGTTCTTC. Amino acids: CASSNRASYNEQFF.

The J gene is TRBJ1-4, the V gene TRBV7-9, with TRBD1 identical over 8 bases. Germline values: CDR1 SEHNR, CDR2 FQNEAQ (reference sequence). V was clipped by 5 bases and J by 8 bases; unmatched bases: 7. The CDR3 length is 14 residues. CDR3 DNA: TGTGCCAGCAGCCAGGGGGACAGGAAGGAAAAACTGTTTTTT. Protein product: CASSQGDRKEKLFF.

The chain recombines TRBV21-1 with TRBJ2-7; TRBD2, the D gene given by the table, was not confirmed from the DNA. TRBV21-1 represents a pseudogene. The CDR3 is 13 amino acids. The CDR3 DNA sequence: TGTGGAGACGCCGGGACTAGTCCGAGGGAGCAGTACTTC. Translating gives CGDAGTSPREQYF.

CDR3 nucleotides: TGTGCCAGCAGCTCGGTGACAGCCTATGGCTACACCTTC. Translating it yields CASSSVTAYGYTF. V usage is TRBV27 and J usage is TRBJ1-2; D may be TRBD1 (5 bases). CDR1 and CDR2 (germline): MNHEY, SMNVEV (reference sequence). Trimming left V 6 bases short and J 4 bases short, with 12 bases between. The CDR3 extends over 13 amino acids.

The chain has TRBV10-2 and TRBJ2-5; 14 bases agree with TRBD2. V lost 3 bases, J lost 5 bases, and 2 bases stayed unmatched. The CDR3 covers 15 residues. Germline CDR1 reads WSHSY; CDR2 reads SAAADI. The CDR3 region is CASSEGLAGGETQYF. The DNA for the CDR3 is TGCGCCAGCAGTGAAGGACTAGCGGGGGGTGAGACCCAGTACTTC.

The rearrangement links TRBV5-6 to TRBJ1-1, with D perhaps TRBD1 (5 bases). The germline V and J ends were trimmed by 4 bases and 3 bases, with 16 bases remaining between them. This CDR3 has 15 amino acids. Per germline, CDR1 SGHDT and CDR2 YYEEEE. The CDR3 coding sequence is TGTGCCAGCAGCCTGTCTGGGACGCTATACACTGAAGCTTTCTTT. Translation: CASSLSGTLYTEAFF.

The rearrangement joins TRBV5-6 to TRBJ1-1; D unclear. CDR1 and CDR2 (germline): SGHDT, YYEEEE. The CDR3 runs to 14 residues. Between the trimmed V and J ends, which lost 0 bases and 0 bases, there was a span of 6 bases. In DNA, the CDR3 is TGTGCCAGCAGCTTGGTGACGCTGAACACTGAAGCTTTCTTT. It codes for CASSLVTLNTEAFF.

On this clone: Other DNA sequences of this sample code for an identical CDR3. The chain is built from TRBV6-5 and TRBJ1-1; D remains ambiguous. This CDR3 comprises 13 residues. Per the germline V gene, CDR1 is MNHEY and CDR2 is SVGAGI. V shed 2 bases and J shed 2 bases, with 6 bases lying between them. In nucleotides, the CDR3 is TGTGCCAGCAGTTACGGGAAAAACACTGAAGCTTTCTTT. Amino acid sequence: CASSYGKNTEAFF.

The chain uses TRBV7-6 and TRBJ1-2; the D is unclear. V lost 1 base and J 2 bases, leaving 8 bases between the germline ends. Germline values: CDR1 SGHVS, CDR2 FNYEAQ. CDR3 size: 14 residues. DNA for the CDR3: TGTGCCAGCAGCTTAGGTCCGGGGAACTATGGCTACACCTTC. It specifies CASSLGPGNYGYTF.

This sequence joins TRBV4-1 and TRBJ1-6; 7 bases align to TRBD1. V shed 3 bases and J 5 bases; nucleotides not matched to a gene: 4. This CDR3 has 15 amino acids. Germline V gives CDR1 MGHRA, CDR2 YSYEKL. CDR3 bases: TGCGCCAGCAGCCAGGACAGGCCCGATAATTCACCCCTCCACTTT. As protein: CASSQDRPDNSPLHF.

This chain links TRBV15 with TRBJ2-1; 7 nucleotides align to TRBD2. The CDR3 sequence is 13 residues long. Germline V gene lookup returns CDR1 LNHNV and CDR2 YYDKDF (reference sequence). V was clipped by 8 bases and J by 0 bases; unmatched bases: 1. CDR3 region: CATRDYSYNEQFF. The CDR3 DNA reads TGTGCCACCCGGGACTACTCCTACAATGAGCAGTTCTTC. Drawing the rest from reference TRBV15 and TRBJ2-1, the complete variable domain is DAMVIQNPRYQVTQFGKPVTLSCSQTLNHNVMYWYQQKSSQAPKLLFHYYDKDFNNEADTPDNFQSRRPNTSFCFLDIRSPGLGDTAMYLCATRDYSYNEQFFGPGTRLTVL.

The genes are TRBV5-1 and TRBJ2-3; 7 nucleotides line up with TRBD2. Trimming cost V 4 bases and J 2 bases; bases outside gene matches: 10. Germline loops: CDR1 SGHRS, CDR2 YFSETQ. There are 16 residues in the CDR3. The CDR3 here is CASSLIQAGPTDTQYF. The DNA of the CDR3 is TGCGCCAGCAGCCTAATACAAGCGGGGCCCACAGATACGCAGTATTTT.

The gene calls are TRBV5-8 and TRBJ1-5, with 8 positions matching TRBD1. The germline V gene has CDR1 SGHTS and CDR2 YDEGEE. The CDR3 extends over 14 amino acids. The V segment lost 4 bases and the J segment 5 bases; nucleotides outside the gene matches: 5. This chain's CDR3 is CASSSGQGHQPQHF. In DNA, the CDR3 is TGTGCCAGCAGCAGCGGACAGGGCCATCAGCCCCAGCATTTT.

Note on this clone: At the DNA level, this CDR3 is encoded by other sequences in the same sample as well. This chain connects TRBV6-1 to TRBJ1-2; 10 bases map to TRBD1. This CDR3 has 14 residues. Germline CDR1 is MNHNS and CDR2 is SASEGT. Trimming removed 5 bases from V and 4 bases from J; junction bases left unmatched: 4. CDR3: CASSPDRGTYGYTF. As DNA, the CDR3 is TGTGCCAGCAGTCCGGACAGGGGGACCTATGGCTACACCTTC.

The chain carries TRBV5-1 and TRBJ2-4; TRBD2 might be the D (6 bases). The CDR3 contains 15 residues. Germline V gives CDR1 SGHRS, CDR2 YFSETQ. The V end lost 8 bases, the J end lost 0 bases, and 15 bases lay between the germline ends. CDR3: CASKGTVLAKNIQYF. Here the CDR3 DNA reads TGCGCCAGTAAGGGGACTGTTTTAGCCAAAAACATTCAGTACTTC. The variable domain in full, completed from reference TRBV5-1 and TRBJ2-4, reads KAGVTQTPRYLIKTRGQQVTLSCSPISGHRSVSWYQQTPGQGLQFLFEYFSETQRNKGNFPGRFSGRQFSNSRSEMNVSTLELGDSALYLCASKGTVLAKNIQYFGAGTRLSVL.

CDR3 bases: TGTGCCAGCAGCTCCCGGGGACAGGGGAGTGGGGAGCAGTACTTC. Translation gives CASSSRGQGSGEQYF. The V call is TRBV11-1, the J call TRBJ2-7; 10 bases map to TRBD1. Trimming took 4 bases from V and 7 from J; bases not matched to a gene: 10. CDR1 is SGHAT and CDR2 is FQDESV in the germline V gene (reference sequence). The CDR3 covers 15 residues.

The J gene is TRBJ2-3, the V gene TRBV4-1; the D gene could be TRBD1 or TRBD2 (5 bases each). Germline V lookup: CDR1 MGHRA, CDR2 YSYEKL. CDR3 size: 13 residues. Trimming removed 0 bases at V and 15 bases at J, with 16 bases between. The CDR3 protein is CASSQEPGTKLYF. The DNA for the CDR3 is TGCGCCAGCAGCCAAGAACCTGGGACCAAGCTCTATTTT.

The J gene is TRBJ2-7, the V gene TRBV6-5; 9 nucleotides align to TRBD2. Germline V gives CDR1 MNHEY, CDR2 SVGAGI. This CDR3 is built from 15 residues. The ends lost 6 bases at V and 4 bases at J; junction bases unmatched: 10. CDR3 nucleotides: TGTGCCAGCAGCCCCGCAGGCGGGGGGGTTTACGAGCAGTACTTC. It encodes CASSPAGGGVYEQYF.

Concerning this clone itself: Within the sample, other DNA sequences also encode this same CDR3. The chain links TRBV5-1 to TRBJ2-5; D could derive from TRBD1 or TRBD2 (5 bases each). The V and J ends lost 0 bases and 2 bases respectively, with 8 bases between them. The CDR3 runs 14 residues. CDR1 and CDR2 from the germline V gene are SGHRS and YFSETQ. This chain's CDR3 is CASSLAGRQETQYF. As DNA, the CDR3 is TGCGCCAGCAGCTTGGCGGGGCGACAAGAGACCCAGTACTTC.

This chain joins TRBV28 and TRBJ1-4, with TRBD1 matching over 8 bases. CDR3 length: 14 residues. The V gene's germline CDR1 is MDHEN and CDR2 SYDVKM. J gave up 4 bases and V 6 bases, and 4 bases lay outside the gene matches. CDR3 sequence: CASRIGQGNEKLFF. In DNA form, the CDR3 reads TGTGCCAGCAGGATAGGACAGGGTAATGAAAAACTGTTTTTT.

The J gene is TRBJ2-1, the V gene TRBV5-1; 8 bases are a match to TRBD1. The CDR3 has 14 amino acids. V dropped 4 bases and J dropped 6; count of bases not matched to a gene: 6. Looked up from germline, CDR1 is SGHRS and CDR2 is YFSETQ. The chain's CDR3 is CASSPRTGTNEQFF. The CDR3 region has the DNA TGCGCCAGCAGCCCGAGGACAGGGACCAATGAGCAGTTCTTC.

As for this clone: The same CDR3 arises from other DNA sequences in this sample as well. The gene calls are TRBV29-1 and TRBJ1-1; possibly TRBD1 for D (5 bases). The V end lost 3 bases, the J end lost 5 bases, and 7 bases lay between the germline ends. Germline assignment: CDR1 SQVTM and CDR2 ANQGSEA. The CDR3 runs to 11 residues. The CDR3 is CSVDRGTEAFF. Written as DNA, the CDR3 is TGCAGCGTTGATAGGGGAACTGAAGCTTTCTTT.

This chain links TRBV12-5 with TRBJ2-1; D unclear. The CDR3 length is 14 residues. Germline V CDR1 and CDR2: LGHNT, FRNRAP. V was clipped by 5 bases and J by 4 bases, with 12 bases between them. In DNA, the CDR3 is TGTGCTAGTGGTAGGATAGCAGGATACAATGAGCAGTTCTTC. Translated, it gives CASGRIAGYNEQFF.

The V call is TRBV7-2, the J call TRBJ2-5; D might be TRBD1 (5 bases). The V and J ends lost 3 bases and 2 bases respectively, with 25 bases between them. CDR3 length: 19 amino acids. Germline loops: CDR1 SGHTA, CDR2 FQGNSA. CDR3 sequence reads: CASSFFTLSTATRQETQYF. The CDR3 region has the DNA TGTGCCAGCAGCTTTTTTACCCTCTCGACAGCTACACGGCAAGAGACCCAGTACTTC. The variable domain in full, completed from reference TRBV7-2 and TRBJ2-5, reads GAGVSQSPSNKVTEKGKDVELRCDPISGHTALYWYRQSLGQGLEFLIYFQGNSAPDKSGLPSDRFSAERTGGSVSTLTIQRTQQEDSAVYLCASSFFTLSTATRQETQYFGPGTRLLVL.

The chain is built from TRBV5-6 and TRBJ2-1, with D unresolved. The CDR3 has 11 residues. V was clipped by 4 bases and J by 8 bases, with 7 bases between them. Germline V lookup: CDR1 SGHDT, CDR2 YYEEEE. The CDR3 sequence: CASSTSDEQFF. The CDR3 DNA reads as TGTGCCAGCAGCACAAGCGATGAGCAGTTCTTC.

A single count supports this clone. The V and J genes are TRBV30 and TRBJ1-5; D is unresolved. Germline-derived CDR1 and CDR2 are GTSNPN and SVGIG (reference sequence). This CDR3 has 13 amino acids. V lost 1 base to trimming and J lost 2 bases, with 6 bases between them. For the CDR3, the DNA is TGTGCCTGGAGTGCAAGTGGCAATCAGCCCCAGCATTTT. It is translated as CAWSASGNQPQHF. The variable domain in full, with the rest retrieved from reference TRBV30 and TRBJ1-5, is SQTIHQWPATLVQPVGSPLSLECTVEGTSNPNLYWYRQAAGRGLQLLFYSVGIGQISSEVPQNLSASRPQDRQFILSSKKLLLSDSGFYLCAWSASGNQPQHFGDGTRLSIL.

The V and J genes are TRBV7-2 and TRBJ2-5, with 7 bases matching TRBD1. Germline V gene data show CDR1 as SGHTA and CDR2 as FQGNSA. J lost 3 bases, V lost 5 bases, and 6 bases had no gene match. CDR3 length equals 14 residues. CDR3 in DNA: TGTGCCAGCAGCCCGCGACAGGGTAAAGAGACCCAGTACTTC. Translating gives CASSPRQGKETQYF.